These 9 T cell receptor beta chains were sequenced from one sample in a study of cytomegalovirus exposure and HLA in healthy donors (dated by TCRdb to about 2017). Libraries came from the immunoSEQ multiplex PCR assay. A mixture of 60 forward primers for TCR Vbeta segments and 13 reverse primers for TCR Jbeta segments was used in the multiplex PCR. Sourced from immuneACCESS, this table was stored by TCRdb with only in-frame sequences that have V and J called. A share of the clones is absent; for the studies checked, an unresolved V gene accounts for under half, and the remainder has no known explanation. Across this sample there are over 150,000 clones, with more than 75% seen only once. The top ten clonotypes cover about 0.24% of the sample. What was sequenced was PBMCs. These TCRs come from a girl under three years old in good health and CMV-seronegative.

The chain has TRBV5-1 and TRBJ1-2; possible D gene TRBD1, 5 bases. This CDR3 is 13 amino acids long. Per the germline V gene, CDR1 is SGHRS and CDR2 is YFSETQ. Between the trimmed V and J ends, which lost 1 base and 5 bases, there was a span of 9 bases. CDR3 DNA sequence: TGCGCCAGCAGCTTGCAGGGCGAATATGGCTACACCTTC. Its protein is CASSLQGEYGYTF.

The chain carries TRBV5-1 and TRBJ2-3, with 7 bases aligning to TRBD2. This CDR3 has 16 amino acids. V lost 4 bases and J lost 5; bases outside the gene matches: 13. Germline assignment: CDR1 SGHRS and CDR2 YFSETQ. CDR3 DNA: TGCGCCAGCAGCAAGAACGGGGCGGGAGTAAGAGATACGCAGTATTTT. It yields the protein CASSKNGAGVRDTQYF.

The CDR3: CASSREVDRVDEKLFF. The DNA for the CDR3 is TGTGCCAGTAGTAGGGAGGTGGACAGGGTTGATGAAAAACTGTTTTTT. The chain recombines TRBV19 with TRBJ1-4; 8 bases line up with TRBD1. Germline CDR1 is LNHDA and CDR2 is SQIVND (reference sequence). V dropped 4 bases and J dropped 6; count of bases not matched to a gene: 10. The CDR3 spans 16 residues.

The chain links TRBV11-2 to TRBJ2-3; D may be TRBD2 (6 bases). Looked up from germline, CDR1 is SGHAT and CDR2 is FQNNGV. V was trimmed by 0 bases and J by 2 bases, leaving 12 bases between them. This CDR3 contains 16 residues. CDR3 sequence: CASSLDRRGNTDTQYF. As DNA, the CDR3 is TGTGCCAGCAGCTTAGATCGCCGGGGGAACACAGATACGCAGTATTTT.

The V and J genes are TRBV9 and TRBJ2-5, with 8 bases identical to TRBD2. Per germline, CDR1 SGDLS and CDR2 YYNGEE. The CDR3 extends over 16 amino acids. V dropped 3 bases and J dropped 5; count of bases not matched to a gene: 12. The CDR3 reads CASSAFRDGGGETQYF. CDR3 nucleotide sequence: TGTGCCAGCAGCGCGTTCCGGGACGGCGGGGGGGAGACCCAGTACTTC.

As DNA, the CDR3 is TGCGCCAGCAGCTTTCAGACAGGGGGGCGGTCCGGGGAGCTGTTTTTT. It yields the protein CASSFQTGGRSGELFF. This chain uses TRBV5-1 with TRBJ2-2; TRBD1 agrees at 9 bases. Germline CDR1 reads SGHRS; CDR2 reads YFSETQ. The CDR3 runs 16 residues. V trimming: 2 bases; J trimming: 6 bases; junction bases outside the gene matches: 8.

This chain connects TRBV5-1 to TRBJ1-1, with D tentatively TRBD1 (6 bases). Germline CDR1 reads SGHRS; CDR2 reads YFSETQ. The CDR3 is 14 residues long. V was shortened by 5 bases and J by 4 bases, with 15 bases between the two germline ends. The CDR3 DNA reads TGCGCCAGCAGTCGACAGAGAGGGGGCACTGAAGCTTTCTTT. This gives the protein CASSRQRGGTEAFF.

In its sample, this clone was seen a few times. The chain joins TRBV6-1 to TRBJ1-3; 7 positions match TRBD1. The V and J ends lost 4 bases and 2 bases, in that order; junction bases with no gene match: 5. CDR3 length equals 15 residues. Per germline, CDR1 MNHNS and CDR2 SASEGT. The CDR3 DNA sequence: TGTGCCAGCAGTGCAAGAAGGGGGCCTGGAAACACCATATATTTT. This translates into CASSARRGPGNTIYF.

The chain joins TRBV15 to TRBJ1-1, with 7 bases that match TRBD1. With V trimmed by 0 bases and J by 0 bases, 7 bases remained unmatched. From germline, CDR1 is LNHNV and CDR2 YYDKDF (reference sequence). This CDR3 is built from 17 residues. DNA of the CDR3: TGTGCCACCAGCAGAGAGGGCCGAGGGGGCATGAACACTGAAGCTTTCTTT. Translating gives CATSREGRGGMNTEAFF.